This T cell receptor beta chain was captured by sequencing in a study of T-cell memory formation after mild COVID-19. As for the study in general: TCR clustering was largely donor specific. General observations from the study: Researchers report contracting CD4+ clones mostly in CM and EM, with CD8+ clones in EMRA.

This CDR3 spans 14 amino acids. Germline assignment: CDR1 GTSNPN and CDR2 SVGIG (reference sequence). V lost 4 bases to trimming and J lost 8 bases, with 15 bases between them. On this clonotype: The antigen is undetermined.

TCRdb re-called the 5' RACE reads with MiXCR, one entry per CDR3 protein. The sample gives 250,000 or so distinct CDR3 sequences, 8% to 10% of which show up once; 22% is in the top ten. The TCR was taken from a man younger than 35 who had mild COVID-19 (a few samples of this study predate the infection). Cell type and time point are not known. The chain is built from TRBV30 and TRBJ1-6; D call uncertain. The specimen was PBMCs or a T cell subset sorted from them (not recorded which). CDR3 coding DNA: TGTGCCTGGAATGTCTGGGGTGAGGATTCACCCCTCCACTTT. Translation gives CAWNVWGEDSPLHF.